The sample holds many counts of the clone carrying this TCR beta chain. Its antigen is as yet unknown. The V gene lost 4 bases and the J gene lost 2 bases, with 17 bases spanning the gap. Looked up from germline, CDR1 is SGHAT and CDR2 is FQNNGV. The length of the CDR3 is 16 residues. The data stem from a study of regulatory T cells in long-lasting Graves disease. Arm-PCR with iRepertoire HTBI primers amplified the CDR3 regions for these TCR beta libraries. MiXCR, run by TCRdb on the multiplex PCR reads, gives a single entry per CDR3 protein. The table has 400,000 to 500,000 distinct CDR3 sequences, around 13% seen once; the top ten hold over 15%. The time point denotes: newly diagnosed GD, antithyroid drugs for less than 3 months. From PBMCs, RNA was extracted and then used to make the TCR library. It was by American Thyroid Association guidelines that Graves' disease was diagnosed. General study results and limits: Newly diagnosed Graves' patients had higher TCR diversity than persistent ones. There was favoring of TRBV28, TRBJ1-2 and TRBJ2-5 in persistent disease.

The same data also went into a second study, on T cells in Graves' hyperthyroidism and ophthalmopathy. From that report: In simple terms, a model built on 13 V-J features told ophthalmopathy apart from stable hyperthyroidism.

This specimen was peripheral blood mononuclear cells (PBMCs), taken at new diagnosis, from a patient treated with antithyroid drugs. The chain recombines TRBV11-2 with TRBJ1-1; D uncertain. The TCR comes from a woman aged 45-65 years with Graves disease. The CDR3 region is CASSSHPAAVNTEAFF. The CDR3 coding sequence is TGTGCCAGCAGCTCCCACCCCGCGGCGGTAAACACTGAAGCTTTCTTT.